Below, 32 T cell receptor beta chains from the same sample are listed, as sequenced in a study of blood T cells in healthy people across ages. Primed by a sample-barcoded 5' primer and a J-beta primer mix, a second PCR proceeded for about 6 to 12 cycles. TCRdb re-analysed the 5' RACE reads in MiXCR, keeping a single row per CDR3 protein. There are 750,000 to 1,000,000 distinct CDR3 sequences in the sample; 25% to 35% occur only once, and around 9.6% lies in the top ten. These same data were also listed under a study on T cells of mothers and their children.

Sequencing was carried out using blood. These receptors all stem from a woman in her thirties or forties in good health.

This clonotype was observed a few times. The chain employs TRBV27 and TRBJ2-7; 10 bases agree with TRBD1. The CDR3 spans 14 residues. From germline, CDR1 is MNHEY and CDR2 SMNVEV (reference sequence). V lost 3 bases, J lost 7 bases, and 6 bases stayed unmatched. CDR3: CASSFRQGAGEQYF. The CDR3 DNA reads as TGTGCCAGCAGTTTTAGACAGGGGGCAGGTGAGCAGTACTTC.

Many counts were recorded for this clonotype. J is TRBJ2-1 and V is TRBV18; 7 nucleotides agree with TRBD1. CDR3 length: 14 residues. Trimming removed 1 base from V and 5 bases from J; junction bases left unmatched: 2. Germline V gene data show CDR1 as KGHSH and CDR2 as LQKENI. CDR3 in amino acids: CASSPRQGDNEQFF. CDR3 nucleotides: TGTGCCAGCTCACCACGGCAGGGGGACAATGAGCAGTTCTTC.

The V gene is TRBV7-9, the J gene TRBJ1-4, with TRBD1 as a possible D gene (6 bases). Germline V gene data show CDR1 as SEHNR and CDR2 as FQNEAQ (reference sequence). The CDR3 length is 14 residues. V lost 3 bases to trimming and J lost 7 bases, with 12 bases between them. CDR3 coding DNA: TGTGCCAGCAGCTTTCCAGGGGCTCGTGAAAAACTGTTTTTT. It specifies CASSFPGAREKLFF.

The V gene is TRBV29-1, the J gene TRBJ2-7; D is perhaps TRBD2 (5 bases). The germline gives CDR1 SQVTM, CDR2 ANQGSEA. V was cut by 4 bases and J by 5 bases, with 9 bases left in between. There are 11 residues in the CDR3. The CDR3 DNA reads TGCAGCGTTGCTAAGGAGGACGAGCAGTACTTC. It encodes CSVAKEDEQYF.

The chain recombines TRBV9 with TRBJ1-6; D unresolved. The V and J ends lost 0 bases and 6 bases respectively, with 10 bases between them. This CDR3 comprises 15 residues. Germline CDR1 is SGDLS and CDR2 is YYNGEE. The CDR3 loop is CASSVEAAVNSPLHF. In DNA, the CDR3 is TGTGCCAGCAGCGTAGAAGCCGCCGTTAATTCACCCCTCCACTTT.

This clonotype was seen repeatedly, ten times or more. J is TRBJ1-6 and V is TRBV20-1, with D perhaps TRBD1 (6 bases). The germline V gene has CDR1 DFQATT and CDR2 SNEGSKA (reference sequence). Trimming removed 1 base at V and 0 bases at J, with 10 bases between. This CDR3 has 16 residues. The CDR3 nucleotides are TGCAGTGCTAGAGCAAAGGGGGTCTCCTATAATTCACCCCTCCACTTT. Translating gives CSARAKGVSYNSPLHF.

The sample holds a few counts of this clonotype. The rearrangement links TRBV28 to TRBJ1-4; 10 positions agree with TRBD1. The V gene's germline CDR1 is MDHEN and CDR2 SYDVKM. This CDR3 is 15 amino acids long. The J segment lost 7 bases and the V segment lost 3 bases, leaving 5 bases of the junction unmatched. CDR3 loop: CASSFRDRGGEKLFF. In DNA form, the CDR3 reads TGTGCCAGCAGTTTCCGGGACAGGGGAGGTGAAAAACTGTTTTTT.

This rearrangement joins TRBV7-2 to TRBJ1-5; no clear D. Trimming took 4 bases from V and 3 from J, leaving 7 bases between them. Germline CDR1 is SGHTA and CDR2 is FQGNSA. The CDR3 contains 13 residues. This chain's CDR3 is CASSYQSNQPQHF. The CDR3 region has the DNA TGTGCCAGCAGCTACCAGTCCAATCAGCCCCAGCATTTT.

The chain combines TRBV7-2 with TRBJ2-7; 10 positions agree with TRBD1. The CDR3 has 13 residues. Germline V lookup: CDR1 SGHTA, CDR2 FQGNSA. The junction had 4 bases not matched to a gene; V was cut back by 6 bases and J by 5 bases. The CDR3 DNA follows: TGTGCCAGCAGGGGACAGGGGTTTAACGAGCAGTACTTC. As protein: CASRGQGFNEQYF.

On this clonotype itself: A much larger clone sits a single nucleotide away, making a read error possible. This chain uses TRBV27 with TRBJ2-7; D uncertain. Trimming took 5 bases from V and 3 from J, leaving 14 bases between them. This CDR3 comprises 14 residues. In germline, CDR1 is MNHEY, CDR2 SMNVEV (reference sequence). CDR3 DNA sequence: TGTGCCAGCAGTCGAGGTCCTGCTGGCTACGAGCAGTACTTC. The encoded protein is CASSRGPAGYEQYF.

Concerning this clonotype itself: One end of the junction does not line up with germline, which may come from a read error. The genes are TRBV18 and TRBJ1-4, with 7 bases lining up with TRBD1. This CDR3 spans 15 amino acids. Germline V gene sequence: CDR1 KGHSH, CDR2 LQKENI. The CDR3 DNA follows: TGTGCTAGCTCACCACGACAGGGCCCGGCTGAAAAACGGTTTTTT. Translation: CASSPRQGPAEKRFF.

This clonotype appeared a few times. The rearrangement joins TRBV5-1 to TRBJ2-5; D call uncertain. V dropped 4 bases and J dropped 1 base, with 11 bases sitting between them. Per the germline V gene, CDR1 is SGHRS and CDR2 is YFSETQ. The CDR3 runs 14 residues. CDR3 in DNA: TGCGCCAGCAGCCGAAGGACGCCCCAAGAGACCCAGTACTTC. This gives the protein CASSRRTPQETQYF.

This clonotype has a handful of counts. The gene calls are TRBV7-3 and TRBJ1-1, with no clear D. CDR3 length: 14 residues. The germline V gene encodes CDR1 SGHTA and CDR2 FQGTGA. V was cut by 0 bases and J by 5 bases, with 10 bases left in between. CDR3 protein: CASSLTGGVTEAFF. DNA of the CDR3: TGTGCCAGCAGCTTAACAGGCGGAGTTACTGAAGCTTTCTTT.

As concerns this clonotype: Mismatch with germline at one junction end may stem from a read error. The J gene is TRBJ2-3, the V gene TRBV12-3 or TRBV12-4; 15 bases are shared with TRBD2. The CDR3 has 22 residues. The CDR3 DNA reads as TGTGTCAGCAGTTTACCCATAACCGGGACTAGCGGGGGGTCCACTAGCACAGATACGCAGTATTTT. Its protein is CVSSLPITGTSGGSTSTDTQYF.

At least ten counts were recorded for this clonotype. The chain links TRBV6-6 to TRBJ2-7; 7 nucleotides align to TRBD1. V was pared by 6 bases and J by 5 bases, with 16 bases of the junction left unmatched. The CDR3 has 16 amino acids. Germline CDR1 reads MNHNY; CDR2 reads SVGAGI (reference sequence). The CDR3 sequence: CASSYTAGQGVHEQYF. CDR3 nucleotide sequence: TGTGCCAGCAGCTATACAGCAGGCCAGGGGGTCCACGAGCAGTACTTC.

This clonotype was detected only a few times. The rearrangement uses TRBV5-5 and TRBJ1-2; D unresolved. The V and J ends lost 5 bases and 6 bases respectively, with 14 bases between them. The CDR3 is 13 residues long. Germline CDR1 and CDR2: SGHKS and YYEKEE (reference sequence). CDR3 coding DNA: TGTGCCAGCAGTTGGGAAGGCTTAGATGGCTACACCTTC. Residues: CASSWEGLDGYTF.

V is TRBV20-1 and J is TRBJ2-1; 9 bases fit TRBD2. From germline, CDR1 is DFQATT and CDR2 SNEGSKA (reference sequence). V lost 6 bases and J lost 8; bases outside the gene matches: 5. CDR3 length: 12 residues. In DNA, the CDR3 is TGCAGTGCCCCGGGACTAGCCGATGAGCAGTTCTTC. It yields the protein CSAPGLADEQFF.

In nucleotides, the CDR3 is TGCGCCAGCAGCTTGGAGGGCAGAGCGGGGGCAGATACGCAGTATTTT. Translated: CASSLEGRAGADTQYF. The rearrangement joins TRBV5-1 to TRBJ2-3; 8 positions agree with TRBD2. V dropped 0 bases and J dropped 4; count of bases not matched to a gene: 7. The CDR3 sequence is 16 residues long. Germline V gives CDR1 SGHRS, CDR2 YFSETQ.

In this sample, this clonotype turned up many times. This chain connects TRBV7-3 to TRBJ2-6; the D is unclear. Looked up from germline, CDR1 is SGHTA and CDR2 is FQGTGA. V lost 2 bases to trimming and J lost 0 bases, with 14 bases between them. This CDR3 comprises 18 residues. The DNA for the CDR3 is TGTGCCAGCAGCTTAGAAGGGCCAGTCTTCTCTGGGGCCAACGTCCTGACTTTC. Amino acids: CASSLEGPVFSGANVLTF.

The rearrangement joins TRBV5-1 to TRBJ2-1; D may match TRBD1 or TRBD2 (5 bases each). The CDR3 runs 16 residues. The germline V gene encodes CDR1 SGHRS and CDR2 YFSETQ. Trimming stripped 0 bases from V and 2 bases from J, with 12 bases between. The CDR3 sequence is CASSLGVGEPYNEQFF. Here the CDR3 DNA reads TGCGCCAGCAGCTTGGGTGTGGGGGAGCCCTACAATGAGCAGTTCTTC.

The chain combines TRBV29-1 with TRBJ1-2, with D possibly TRBD1 on 5 matching bases. The CDR3 contains 14 residues. Germline V gene lookup returns CDR1 SQVTM and CDR2 ANQGSEA. Trimming pared 4 bases from V and 4 bases from J, leaving 16 bases between. The CDR3 DNA follows: TGCAGCGTTGCCACCCAGGGTCTTCGCTATGGCTACACCTTC. This codes for CSVATQGLRYGYTF.

The chain recombines TRBV28 with TRBJ2-7; TRBD2 is a possible D gene (6 bases). The CDR3 has 16 amino acids. Trimming took off 5 bases at V and 7 bases at J, with 24 bases between the two ends. CDR1 and CDR2 from the germline V gene are MDHEN and SYDVKM. DNA for the CDR3: TGTGCCAGCAGTCTATTTGCGGGGAGAACCTACAATGAGCAGTACTTC. Protein sequence: CASSLFAGRTYNEQYF.

This clonotype came up a few times. At one end the junction does not follow the germline gene, possibly because of a read error. The V and J genes are TRBV6-2 or TRBV6-3 and TRBJ1-5; D is unclear. CDR3 size: 17 residues. The germline V gene has CDR1 MNHEY and CDR2 SVGEGT. Here the CDR3 reads CASSYSQFSTSSQPQHF. The CDR3 DNA follows: TGTGCCAGCAGTTACTCACAGTTCTCTACGAGCAGTCAGCCCCAGCATTTT.

The chain joins TRBV12-3 or TRBV12-4 to TRBJ1-1; a weak D match, TRBD1 (5 bases). The CDR3 length is 15 residues. V was clipped by 1 base and J by 4 bases, with 13 bases between them. The DNA for the CDR3 is TGTGCCAGCAGTTTAGGACGGGGCGGGAGCACTGAAGCTTTCTTT. It codes for CASSLGRGGSTEAFF.

This clonotype was counted many times. The V gene is TRBV11-2, the J gene TRBJ2-7; the match to TRBD1 covers 9 bases. V lost 6 bases to trimming and J lost 4 bases; unmatched junction nucleotides: 7. The V gene's germline CDR1 is SGHAT and CDR2 FQNNGV. The CDR3 is 14 residues long. CDR3 DNA: TGTGCCAGCAGGCAACCGGGACAGGGTTACGAGCAGTACTTC. It translates to CASRQPGQGYEQYF.

This clonotype was seen ten or more times. This chain links TRBV20-1 with TRBJ2-1; TRBD1 or TRBD2 may be the D gene (5 bases each). V was clipped by 4 bases and J by 3 bases, with 25 bases between them. Germline CDR1 and CDR2: DFQATT and SNEGSKA (reference sequence). The CDR3 is made up of 18 amino acids. CDR3 region: CSATPPGAHRTFYNEQFF. For the CDR3, the DNA is TGCAGTGCTACCCCGCCCGGGGCGCATAGAACTTTCTACAATGAGCAGTTCTTC.

V and J are TRBV7-9 and TRBJ1-3; D ambiguous. V dropped 5 bases and J dropped 9 bases, with 11 bases sitting between them. The CDR3 spans 12 residues. Per the germline V gene, CDR1 is SEHNR and CDR2 is FQNEAQ (reference sequence). The CDR3 region is CASSPDAGTIYF. CDR3 sequence (DNA): TGTGCCAGCAGCCCAGACGCAGGCACCATATATTTT.

The table lists this clonotype with many counts. CDR3 sequence (DNA): TGCGCCAGCAGCCCCTCTAGCGGGGGTACCTACGAGCAGTACTTC. Translation: CASSPSSGGTYEQYF. The chain recombines TRBV4-1 with TRBJ2-7; TRBD2 agrees at 10 bases. The V gene end was trimmed by 4 bases and the J gene end by 2 bases; junction bases not matched to a gene: 5. This CDR3 is built from 15 residues. Germline V gene data show CDR1 as MGHRA and CDR2 as YSYEKL.

The chain couples TRBV4-1 to TRBJ2-5; 14 bases are shared with TRBD2. CDR1 and CDR2 (germline): MGHRA, YSYEKL. The CDR3 runs to 18 residues. Trimming removed 0 bases from V and 5 bases from J; junction bases left unmatched: 8. The CDR3 DNA follows: TGCGCCAGCAGCCAAGACCGGGGACTAGCGGGAGTGGATGAGACCCAGTACTTC. This codes for CASSQDRGLAGVDETQYF.

The CDR3 region has the DNA TGTGCCAGCAGCCAAAGCGCGGTCTATGGCTACACCTTC. It translates to CASSQSAVYGYTF. This sequence joins TRBV12-3 or TRBV12-4 and TRBJ1-2; no firm D call. The CDR3 has 13 amino acids. With 6 bases removed from V and 4 bases from J, the gap between germline ends came to 12 bases.

This clonotype was detected many times. The chain is built from TRBV4-1 and TRBJ2-5; 7 nucleotides agree with TRBD1. V was pared by 0 bases and J by 5 bases, with 9 bases of the junction left unmatched. Germline CDR1 reads MGHRA; CDR2 reads YSYEKL. The CDR3 extends over 16 amino acids. The CDR3 loop is CASSQEGTVRQETQYF. CDR3 coding DNA: TGCGCCAGCAGCCAAGAAGGGACAGTTAGGCAGGAGACCCAGTACTTC.

This clonotype was detected only a few times. In nucleotides, the CDR3 is TGCAGTGCTAGAGTTATACAGACCGGATCCAATGAGCAGTTCTTC. Its protein product is CSARVIQTGSNEQFF. This chain joins TRBV20-1 and TRBJ2-1; D is unresolved. The CDR3 has 15 residues. The V end was cut by 1 base, the J end by 6 bases, with 16 bases between. Looked up from germline, CDR1 is DFQATT and CDR2 is SNEGSKA (reference sequence).